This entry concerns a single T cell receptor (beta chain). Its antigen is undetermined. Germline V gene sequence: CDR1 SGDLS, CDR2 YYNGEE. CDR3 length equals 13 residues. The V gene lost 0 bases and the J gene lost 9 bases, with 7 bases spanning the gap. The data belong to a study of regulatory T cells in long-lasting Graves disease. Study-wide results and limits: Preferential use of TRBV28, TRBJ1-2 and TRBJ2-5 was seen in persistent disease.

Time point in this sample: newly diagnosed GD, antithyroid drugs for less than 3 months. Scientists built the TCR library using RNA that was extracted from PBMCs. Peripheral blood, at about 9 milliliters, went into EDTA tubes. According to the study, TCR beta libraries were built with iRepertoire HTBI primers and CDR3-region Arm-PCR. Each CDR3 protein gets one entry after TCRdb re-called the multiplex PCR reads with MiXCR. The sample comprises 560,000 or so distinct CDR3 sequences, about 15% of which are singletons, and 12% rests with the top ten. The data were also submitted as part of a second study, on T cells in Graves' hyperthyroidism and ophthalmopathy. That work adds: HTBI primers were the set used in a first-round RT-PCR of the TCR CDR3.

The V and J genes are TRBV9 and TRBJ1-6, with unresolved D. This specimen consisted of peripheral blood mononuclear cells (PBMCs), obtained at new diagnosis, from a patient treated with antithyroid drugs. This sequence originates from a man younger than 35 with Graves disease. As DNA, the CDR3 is TGTGCCAGCAGCGTAGCTCGGATTTCACCCCTCCACTTT. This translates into CASSVARISPLHF. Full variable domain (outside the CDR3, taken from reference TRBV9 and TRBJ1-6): DSGVTQTPKHLITATGQRVTLRCSPRSGDLSVYWYQQSLDQGLQFLIQYYNGEERAKGNILERFSAQQFPDLHSELNLSSLELGDSALYFCASSVARISPLHFGNGTRLTVT.